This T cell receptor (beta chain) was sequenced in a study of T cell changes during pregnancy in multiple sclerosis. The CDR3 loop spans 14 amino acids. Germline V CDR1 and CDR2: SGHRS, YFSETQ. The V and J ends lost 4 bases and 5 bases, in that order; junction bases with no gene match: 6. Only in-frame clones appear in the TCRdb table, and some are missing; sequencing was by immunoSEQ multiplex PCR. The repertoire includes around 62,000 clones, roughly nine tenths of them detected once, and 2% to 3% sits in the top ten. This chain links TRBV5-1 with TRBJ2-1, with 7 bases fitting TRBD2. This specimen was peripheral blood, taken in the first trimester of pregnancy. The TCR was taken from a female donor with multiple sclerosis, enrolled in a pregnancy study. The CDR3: CASSHGLGDNEQFF. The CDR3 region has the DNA TGCGCCAGCAGCCACGGACTAGGTGACAATGAGCAGTTCTTC.